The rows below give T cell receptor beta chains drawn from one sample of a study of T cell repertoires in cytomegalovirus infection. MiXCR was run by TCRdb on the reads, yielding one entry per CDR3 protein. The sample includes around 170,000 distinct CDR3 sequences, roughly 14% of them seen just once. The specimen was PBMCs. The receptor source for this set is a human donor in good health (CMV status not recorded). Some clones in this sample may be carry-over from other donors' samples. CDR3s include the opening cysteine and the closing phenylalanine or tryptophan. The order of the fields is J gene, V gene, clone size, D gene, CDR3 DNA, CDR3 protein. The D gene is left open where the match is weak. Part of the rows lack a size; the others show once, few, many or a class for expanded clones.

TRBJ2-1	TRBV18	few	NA	TGTGCCAGCTCTCCAGGGCAGGCAGTTAACAATGAGCAGTTCTTC	CASSPGQAVNNEQFF
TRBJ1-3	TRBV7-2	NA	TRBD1	TGTGCCAGCAGCCGGGACAGGGTGGAAGGAAACACCATATATTTT	CASSRDRVEGNTIYF
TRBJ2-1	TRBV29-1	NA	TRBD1	TGCAGCGTTGGCAAGGGGGCTGAGATCCGGGTTGAGCAGTTCTTC	CSVGKGAEIRVEQFF
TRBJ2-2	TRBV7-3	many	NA	TGTGCCAGCAGCTTATCTCCAGGGGACACCGGGGAGCTGTTTTTT	CASSLSPGDTGELFF
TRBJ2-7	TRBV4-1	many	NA	TGCGCCAGCAGCCAAGTCGGGTTCACCTACGAGCAGTACTTC	CASSQVGFTYEQYF
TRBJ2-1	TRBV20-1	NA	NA	TGCAGTGCTAGAGAGGGGTACCGCCCCGCGGGCAATGAGCAGTTCTTC	CSAREGYRPAGNEQFF
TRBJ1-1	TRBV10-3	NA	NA	TGTGCCATCACTCCTATGTCTCCCGGGTCGATGAACACTGAAGCTTTCTTT	CAITPMSPGSMNTEAFF
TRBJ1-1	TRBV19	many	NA	TGTGCCAGTAGGCCGGGGGCGACTGAAGCTTTCTTT	CASRPGATEAFF
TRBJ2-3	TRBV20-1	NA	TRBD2	TGCAGTGCCGCCCAGACTAGCGGGGGGCGAGCAGATACGCAGTATTTT	CSAAQTSGGRADTQYF
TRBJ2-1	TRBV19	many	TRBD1	TGTGCCAGTAAGGGGGAGACAGGGATCGATGAGCAGTTCTTC	CASKGETGIDEQFF
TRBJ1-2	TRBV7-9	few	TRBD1	TGTGCCAGCAGCTTAGCGGGACAGCCCTTCTATGGCTACACCTTC	CASSLAGQPFYGYTF
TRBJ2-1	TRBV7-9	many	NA	TGTGCCAGCAGCTCACTAGCTCCACCCTACAATGAGCAGTTCTTC	CASSSLAPPYNEQFF
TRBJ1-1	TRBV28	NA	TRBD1	TGTGCCAGCAGTCCCACAGGGGCGAGCGCTGAAGCTTTCTTT	CASSPTGASAEAFF
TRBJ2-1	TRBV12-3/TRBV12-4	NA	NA	TGTGCCAGCAGTTGGAGGGAACAGTCGCAGTTCTTC	CASSWREQSQFF
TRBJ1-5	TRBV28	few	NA	TGTGCCAGCAGTTTACTAGGACAACAGCCCCAGCATTTT	CASSLLGQQPQHF
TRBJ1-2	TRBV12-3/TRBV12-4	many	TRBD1	TGTGCCAGCAGCGCCGGACAGGTGCCTGGCTACACCTTC	CASSAGQVPGYTF
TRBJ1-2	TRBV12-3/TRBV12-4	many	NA	TGTGCCAGCAGTTCAAACCCGCAGCCATCCTTC	CASSSNPQPSF
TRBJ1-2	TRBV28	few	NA	TGTGCCTACAGACGGGGAGGAGGCTACACCTTC	CAYRRGGGYTF
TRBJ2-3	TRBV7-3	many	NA	TGTGCCAGCAGCTTTCGCCGACTAAGCCATGGCACAGATACGCAGTATTTT	CASSFRRLSHGTDTQYF
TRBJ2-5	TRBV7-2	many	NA	TGTGCCAGCAGCTTGACCCAAGAGACCCAGTACTTC	CASSLTQETQYF
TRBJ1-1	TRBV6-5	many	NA	TGTGCCAGCAGTTACAATGCAGGCTTGAACACTGAAGCTTTCTTT	CASSYNAGLNTEAFF
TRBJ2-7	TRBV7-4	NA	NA	TGTGCCAGCACCCAGGGTAGCAACGAGCAGTACTTC	CASTQGSNEQYF
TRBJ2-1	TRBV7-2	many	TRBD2	TGTGCCAGCAGTAGTAGCGGGAGGCCTCCCTACAATGAGCAGTTCTTC	CASSSSGRPPYNEQFF
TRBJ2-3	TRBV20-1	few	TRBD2	TGCAGTGCTAGAGGGACAAGCGGGAGACCTTCAGATACGCAGTATTTT	CSARGTSGRPSDTQYF
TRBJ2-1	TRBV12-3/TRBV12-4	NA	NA	TGTGCCAGCACTTTGTCGGGCCTCAATGAGCAGTTCTTC	CASTLSGLNEQFF
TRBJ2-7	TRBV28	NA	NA	TGTGCCAGCAGGGGCAGCTACTACGAGCAGTACTTC	CASRGSYYEQYF
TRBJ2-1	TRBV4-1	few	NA	TGCGCCAGCAGCCAAGTCCTATACAATGAGCAGTTCTTC	CASSQVLYNEQFF
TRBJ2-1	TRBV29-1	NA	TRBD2	TGCAGCGTTGAAGCCCGACTAGCGGGAGGCATCTACAATGAGCAGTTCTTC	CSVEARLAGGIYNEQFF
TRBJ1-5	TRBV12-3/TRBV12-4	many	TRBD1	TGTGCCAGCAGTCACAGGGGGCGCGAGAGCAATCAGCCCCAGCATTTT	CASSHRGRESNQPQHF
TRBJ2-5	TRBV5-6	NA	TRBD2	TGTGCCAGCAGCTTGGTGGGGAGGGGAGAGACCCAGTACTTC	CASSLVGRGETQYF